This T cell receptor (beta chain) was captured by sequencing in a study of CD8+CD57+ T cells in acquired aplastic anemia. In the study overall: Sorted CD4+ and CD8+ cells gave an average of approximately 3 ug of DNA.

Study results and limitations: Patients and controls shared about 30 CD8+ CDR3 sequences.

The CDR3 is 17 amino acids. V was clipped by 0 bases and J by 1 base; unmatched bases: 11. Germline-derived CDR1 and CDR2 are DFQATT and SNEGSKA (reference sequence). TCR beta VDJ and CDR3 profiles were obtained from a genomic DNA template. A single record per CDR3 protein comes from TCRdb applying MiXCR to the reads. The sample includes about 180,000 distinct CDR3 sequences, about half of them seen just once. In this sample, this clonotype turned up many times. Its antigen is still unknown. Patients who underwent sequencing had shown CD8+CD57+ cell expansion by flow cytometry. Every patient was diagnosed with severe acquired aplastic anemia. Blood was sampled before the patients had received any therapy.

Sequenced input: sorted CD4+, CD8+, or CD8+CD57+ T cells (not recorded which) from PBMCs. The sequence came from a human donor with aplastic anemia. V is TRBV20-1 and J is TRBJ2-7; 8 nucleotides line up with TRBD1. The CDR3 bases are TGCAGTGCTAGAGATAAAGCCAGGGGGCCATATTCCTACGAGCAGTACTTC. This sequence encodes CSARDKARGPYSYEQYF.